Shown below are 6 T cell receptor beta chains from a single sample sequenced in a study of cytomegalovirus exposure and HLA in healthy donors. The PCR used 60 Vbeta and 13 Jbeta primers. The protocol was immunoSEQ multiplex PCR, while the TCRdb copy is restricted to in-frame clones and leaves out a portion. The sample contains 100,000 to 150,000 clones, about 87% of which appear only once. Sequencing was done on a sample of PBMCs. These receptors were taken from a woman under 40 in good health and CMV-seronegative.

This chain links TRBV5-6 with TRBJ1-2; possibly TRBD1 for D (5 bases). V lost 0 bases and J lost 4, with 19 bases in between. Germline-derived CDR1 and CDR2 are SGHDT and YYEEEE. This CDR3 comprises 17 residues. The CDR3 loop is CASSLDLSAAGSYGYTF. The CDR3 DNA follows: TGTGCCAGCAGCTTGGATCTCTCGGCAGCAGGGTCCTATGGCTACACCTTC.

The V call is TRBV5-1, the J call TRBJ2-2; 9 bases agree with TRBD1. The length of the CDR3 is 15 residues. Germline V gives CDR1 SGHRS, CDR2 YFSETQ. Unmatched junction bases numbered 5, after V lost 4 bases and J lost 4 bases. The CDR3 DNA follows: TGCGCCAGCAGCAACGGACAGGGGAGCACCGGGGAGCTGTTTTTT. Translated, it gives CASSNGQGSTGELFF.

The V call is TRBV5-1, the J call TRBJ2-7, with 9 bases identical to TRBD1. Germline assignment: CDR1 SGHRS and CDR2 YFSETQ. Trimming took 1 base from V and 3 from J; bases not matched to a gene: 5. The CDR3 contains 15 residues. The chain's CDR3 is CASSLSPGQGYEQYF. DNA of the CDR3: TGCGCCAGCAGCTTGTCTCCGGGACAGGGCTACGAGCAGTACTTC. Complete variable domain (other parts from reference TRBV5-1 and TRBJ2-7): KAGVTQTPRYLIKTRGQQVTLSCSPISGHRSVSWYQQTPGQGLQFLFEYFSETQRNKGNFPGRFSGRQFSNSRSEMNVSTLELGDSALYLCASSLSPGQGYEQYFGPGTRLTVT.

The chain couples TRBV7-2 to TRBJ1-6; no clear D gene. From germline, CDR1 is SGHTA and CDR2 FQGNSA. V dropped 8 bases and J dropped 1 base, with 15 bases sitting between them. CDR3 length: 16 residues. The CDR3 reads CASASRRVSYNSPLHF. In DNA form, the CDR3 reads TGTGCCAGCGCCTCCCGGAGGGTTTCCTATAATTCACCCCTCCACTTT.

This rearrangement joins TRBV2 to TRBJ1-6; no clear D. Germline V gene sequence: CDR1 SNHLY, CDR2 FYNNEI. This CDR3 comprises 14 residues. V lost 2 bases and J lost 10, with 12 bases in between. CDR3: CASSEYPGVSPLHF. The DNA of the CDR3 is TGTGCCAGCAGTGAATATCCTGGAGTCTCACCCCTCCACTTT.

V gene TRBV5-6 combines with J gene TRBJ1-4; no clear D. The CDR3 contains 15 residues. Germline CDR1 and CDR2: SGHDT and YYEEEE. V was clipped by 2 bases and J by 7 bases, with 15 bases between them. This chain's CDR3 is CASSFSGLLIEKLFF. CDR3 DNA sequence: TGTGCCAGCAGCTTTTCAGGTTTATTAATTGAAAAACTGTTTTTT.